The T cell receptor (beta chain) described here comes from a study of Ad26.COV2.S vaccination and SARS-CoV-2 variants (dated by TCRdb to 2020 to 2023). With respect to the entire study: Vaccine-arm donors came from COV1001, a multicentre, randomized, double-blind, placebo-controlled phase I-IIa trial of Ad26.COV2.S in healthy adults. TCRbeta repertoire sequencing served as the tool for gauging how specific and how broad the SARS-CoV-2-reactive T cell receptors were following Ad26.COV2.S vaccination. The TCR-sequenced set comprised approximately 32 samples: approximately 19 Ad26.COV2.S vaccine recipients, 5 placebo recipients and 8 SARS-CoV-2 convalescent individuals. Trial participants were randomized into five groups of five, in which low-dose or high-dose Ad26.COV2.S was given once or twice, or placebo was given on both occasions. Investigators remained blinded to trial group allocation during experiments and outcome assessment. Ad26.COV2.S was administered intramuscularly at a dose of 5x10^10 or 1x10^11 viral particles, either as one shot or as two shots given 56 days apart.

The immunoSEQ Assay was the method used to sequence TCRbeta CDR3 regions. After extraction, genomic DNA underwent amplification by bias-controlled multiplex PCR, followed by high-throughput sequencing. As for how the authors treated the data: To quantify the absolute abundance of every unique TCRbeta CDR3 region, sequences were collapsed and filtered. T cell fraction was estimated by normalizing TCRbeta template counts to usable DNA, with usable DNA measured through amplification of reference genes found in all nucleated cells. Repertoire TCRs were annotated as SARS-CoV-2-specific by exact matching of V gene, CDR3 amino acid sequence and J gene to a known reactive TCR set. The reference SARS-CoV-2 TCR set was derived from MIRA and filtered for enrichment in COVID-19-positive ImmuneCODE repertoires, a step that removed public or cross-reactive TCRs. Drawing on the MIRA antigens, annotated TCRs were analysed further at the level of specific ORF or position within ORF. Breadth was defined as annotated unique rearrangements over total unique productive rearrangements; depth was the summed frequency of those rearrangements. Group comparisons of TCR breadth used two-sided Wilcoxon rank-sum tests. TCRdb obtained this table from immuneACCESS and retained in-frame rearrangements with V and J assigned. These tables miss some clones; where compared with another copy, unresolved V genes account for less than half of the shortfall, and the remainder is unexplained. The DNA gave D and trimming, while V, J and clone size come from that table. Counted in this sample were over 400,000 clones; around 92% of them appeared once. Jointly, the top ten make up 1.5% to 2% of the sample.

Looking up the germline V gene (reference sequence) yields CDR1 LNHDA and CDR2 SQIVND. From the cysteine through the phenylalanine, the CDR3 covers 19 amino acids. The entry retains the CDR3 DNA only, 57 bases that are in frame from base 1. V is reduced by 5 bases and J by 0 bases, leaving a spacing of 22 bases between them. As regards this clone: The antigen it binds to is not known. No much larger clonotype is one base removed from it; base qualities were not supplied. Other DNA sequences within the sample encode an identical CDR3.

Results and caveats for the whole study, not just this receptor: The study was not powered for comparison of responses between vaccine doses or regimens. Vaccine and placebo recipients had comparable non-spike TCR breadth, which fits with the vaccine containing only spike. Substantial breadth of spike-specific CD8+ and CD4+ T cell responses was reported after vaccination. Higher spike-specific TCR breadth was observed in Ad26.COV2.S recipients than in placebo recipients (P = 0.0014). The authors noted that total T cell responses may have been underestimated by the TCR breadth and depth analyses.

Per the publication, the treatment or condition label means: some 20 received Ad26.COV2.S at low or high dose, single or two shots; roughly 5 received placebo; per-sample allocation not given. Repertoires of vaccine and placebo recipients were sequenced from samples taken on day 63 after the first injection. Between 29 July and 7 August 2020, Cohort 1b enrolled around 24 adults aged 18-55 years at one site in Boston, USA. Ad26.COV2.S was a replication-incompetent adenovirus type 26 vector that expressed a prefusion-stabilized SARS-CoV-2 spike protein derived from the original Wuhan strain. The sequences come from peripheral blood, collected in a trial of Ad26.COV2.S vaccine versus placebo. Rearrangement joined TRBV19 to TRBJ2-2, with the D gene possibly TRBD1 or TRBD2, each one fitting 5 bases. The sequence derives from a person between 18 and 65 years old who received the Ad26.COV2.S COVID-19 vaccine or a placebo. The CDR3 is CASSVMWDASSSNTGELFF. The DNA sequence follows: TGTGCCAGTAGTGTTATGTGGGACGCTAGTTCATCGAACACCGGGGAGCTGTTTTTT.